A selection of T cell receptor beta chains follows, all from one sample in a study of shared clonotypes between healthy human individuals. TCRdb's copy holds only in-frame clones and misses some; the assay was immunoSEQ multiplex PCR. The profile shows approximately 460,000 clones, 75% to 80% of them singletons. Sequencing was done on a sample of PBMCs. The source of these receptors is a middle-aged woman in good health. Some clones in this sample may be carry-over from other donors' samples. Each CDR3 is given with its conserved first and last residue. D genes are given only for firm matches. Some rows mark clone size as missing; the rest say once, few, many or name a class of expanded clone.

J | D | V | size | CDR3 | DNA
TRBJ1-5 | NA | TRBV18 | NA | CASSPAGYDQPQHF | TGTGCCAGCTCACCGGCCGGGTATGATCAGCCCCAGCATTTT
TRBJ2-7 | NA | TRBV4-1 | many | CASSPRDRKHYEQYF | TGCGCCAGCAGCCCGCGCGACAGAAAACACTACGAGCAGTACTTC
TRBJ1-3 | NA | TRBV7-8 | medium-sized | CASSLSVSGNTIYF | TGTGCCAGCAGCTTATCCGTCTCTGGAAACACCATATATTTT
TRBJ2-1 | NA | TRBV18 | NA | CASSPASGASYNEQFF | TGTGCCAGCTCACCAGCTTCTGGGGCTTCCTACAATGAGCAGTTCTTC
TRBJ1-1 | NA | TRBV9 | NA | CASSVVGVGEAFF | TGTGCCAGCAGCGTAGTGGGGGTTGGTGAAGCTTTCTTT
TRBJ2-3 | NA | TRBV7-9 | many | CASSLLAATDTQYF | TGTGCCAGCAGCTTATTGGCAGCAACAGATACGCAGTATTTT
TRBJ1-5 | TRBD1 | TRBV18 | NA | CASSPLGQGHQPQHF | TGTGCCAGCTCACCATTAGGACAGGGGCATCAGCCCCAGCATTTT
TRBJ2-7 | TRBD2 | TRBV2 | NA | CASRLAGSAGEQYF | TGTGCCAGCAGACTAGCGGGATCGGCGGGCGAGCAGTACTTC
TRBJ1-6 | TRBD1 | TRBV11-2 | NA | CASSVPGQAPKAALHF | TGTGCCAGCAGCGTCCCGGGACAGGCGCCTAAGGCGGCCCTCCACTTT
TRBJ2-1 | TRBD2 | TRBV15 | NA | CATSRDGLADRQQFF | TGTGCCACCAGCAGAGACGGACTAGCGGATAGGCAGCAGTTCTTC
TRBJ2-7 | TRBD2 | TRBV29-1 | NA | CSVGSSGSYEQYF | TGCAGCGTTGGGTCTAGCGGCTCCTACGAGCAGTACTTC
TRBJ2-1 | TRBD1 | TRBV9 | once | CASSGGQGAVNEQFF | TGTGCCAGCAGCGGCGGACAGGGGGCGGTCAATGAGCAGTTCTTC
TRBJ1-4 | TRBD1 | TRBV7-6 | NA | CASSTGTGGKLFF | TGTGCCAGCAGCACCGGGACAGGGGGAAAACTGTTTTTT
TRBJ1-4 | NA | TRBV5-1 | NA | CASSLGPTDEKLFF | TGCGCCAGCAGCTTGGGGCCAACTGATGAAAAACTGTTTTTT
TRBJ2-7 | NA | TRBV25-1 | once | CASRDGGYEQYF | TGTGCCAGCAGGGACGGAGGCTACGAGCAGTACTTC
TRBJ1-4 | NA | TRBV29-1 | once | CSVEGPWEEKLFF | TGCAGCGTTGAGGGGCCCTGGGAAGAAAAACTGTTTTTT
TRBJ1-2 | NA | TRBV15 | NA | CATSRDGQIYGYTF | TGTGCCACCAGCAGAGATGGTCAAATATATGGCTACACCTTC
TRBJ2-7 | NA | TRBV28 | few | CASRRSGSSYEQYF | TGTGCCAGCAGACGTAGCGGAAGCTCCTACGAGCAGTACTTC
TRBJ1-1 | TRBD1 | TRBV4-1 | NA | CASSQRDRTNTEAFF | TGCGCCAGCAGCCAACGGGACAGGACGAACACTGAAGCTTTCTTT
TRBJ1-5 | NA | TRBV19 | few | CASRPRDTFRPQHF | TGTGCCAGTAGACCTCGGGACACCTTTCGACCCCAGCATTTT
TRBJ2-2 | TRBD1 | TRBV7-8 | NA | CASSRTGGFEIGELFF | TGTGCCAGCAGCAGGACAGGGGGCTTCGAAATCGGGGAGCTGTTTTTT
TRBJ1-2 | TRBD1 | TRBV7-2 | once | CASSPGTGYRGYTF | TGTGCCAGCAGCCCAGGGACAGGGTATCGCGGCTACACCTTC
TRBJ1-2 | NA | TRBV2 | NA | CASSEASSEYYGYTF | TGTGCCAGCAGTGAAGCTTCTTCGGAATACTATGGCTACACCTTC
TRBJ1-2 | NA | TRBV28 | NA | CASSLPPGGYGYTF | TGTGCCAGCAGTTTACCGCCCGGGGGCTATGGCTACACCTTC
TRBJ1-1 | NA | TRBV19 | NA | CASRSPVEGNTEAFF | TGTGCCAGTAGATCTCCTGTTGAGGGGAACACTGAAGCTTTCTTT
TRBJ2-7 | NA | TRBV7-5 | NA | CARSPPAGDIYEQYF | TGTGCCAGAAGCCCCCCAGCGGGAGATATCTACGAGCAGTACTTC